This T cell receptor (beta chain) was sequenced in a study of vaccination and CD4 T cells after COVID-19. The Oncomine TCR Beta short-read assay was applied to DNA of cultured CD4+ T cells. TCRdb reprocessed the PCR reads via MiXCR and lists one record per CDR3 protein. The top ten clones hold approximately 16% of a sample with around 19,000 distinct CDR3 sequences, around 53% of them seen once. CDR3 length equals 14 residues. Between the trimmed V and J ends, which lost 1 base and 4 bases, there was a span of 10 bases. Treatment given: roughly 10-day PBMC culture with coronavirus spike peptide pools or control peptides (ViraFEST assay). As regards this clonotype: Its antigen is not known.

This TCR came from a human donor who had recovered from COVID-19. This sequence joins TRBV12-3 or TRBV12-4 and TRBJ1-2; D might be TRBD1 (5 bases). What was sequenced was CD4+ T cells from blood, cultured in vitro. Here the CDR3 reads CASSLGDGSYGYTF. The CDR3 region has the DNA TGTGCCAGCAGTTTAGGGGACGGGTCCTATGGCTACACCTTC.